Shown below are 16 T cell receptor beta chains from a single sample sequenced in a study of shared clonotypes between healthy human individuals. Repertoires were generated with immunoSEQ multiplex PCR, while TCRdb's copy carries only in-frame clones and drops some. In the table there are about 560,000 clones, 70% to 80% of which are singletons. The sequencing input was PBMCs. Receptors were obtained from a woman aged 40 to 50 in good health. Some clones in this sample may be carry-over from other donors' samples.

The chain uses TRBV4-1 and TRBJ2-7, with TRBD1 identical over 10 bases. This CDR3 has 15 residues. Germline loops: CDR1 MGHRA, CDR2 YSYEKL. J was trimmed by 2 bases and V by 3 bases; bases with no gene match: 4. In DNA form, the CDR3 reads TGCGCCAGCAGCCAGGACAGGGGGACGGCCTACGAGCAGTACTTC. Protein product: CASSQDRGTAYEQYF.

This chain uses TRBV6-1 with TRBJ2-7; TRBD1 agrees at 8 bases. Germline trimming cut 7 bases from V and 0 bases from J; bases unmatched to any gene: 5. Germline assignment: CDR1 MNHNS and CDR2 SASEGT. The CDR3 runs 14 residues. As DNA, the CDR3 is TGTGCCAGCACCAATCAGGGGGCCTCCTACGAGCAGTACTTC. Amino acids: CASTNQGASYEQYF.

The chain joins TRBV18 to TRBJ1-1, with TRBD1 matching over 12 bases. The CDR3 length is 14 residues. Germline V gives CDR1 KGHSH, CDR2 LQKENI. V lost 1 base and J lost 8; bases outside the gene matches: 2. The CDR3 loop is CASSPLGTGGEAFF. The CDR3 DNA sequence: TGTGCCAGCTCACCACTGGGGACAGGGGGCGAAGCTTTCTTT.

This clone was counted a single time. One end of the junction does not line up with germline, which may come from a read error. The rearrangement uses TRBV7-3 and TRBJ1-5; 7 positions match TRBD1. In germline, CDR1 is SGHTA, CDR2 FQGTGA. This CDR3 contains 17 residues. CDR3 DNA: TGTGCCAGCAGCGTAACAGGGGCGATGCCTAGAGATCAGCCCCAGCATTTT. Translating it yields CASSVTGAMPRDQPQHF.

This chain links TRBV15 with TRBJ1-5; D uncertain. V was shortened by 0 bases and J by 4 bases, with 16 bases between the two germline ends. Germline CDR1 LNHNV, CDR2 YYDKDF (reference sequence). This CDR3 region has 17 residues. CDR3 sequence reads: CATSRDSSWVMNQPQHF. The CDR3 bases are TGTGCCACCAGCAGAGATTCATCTTGGGTCATGAATCAGCCCCAGCATTTT.

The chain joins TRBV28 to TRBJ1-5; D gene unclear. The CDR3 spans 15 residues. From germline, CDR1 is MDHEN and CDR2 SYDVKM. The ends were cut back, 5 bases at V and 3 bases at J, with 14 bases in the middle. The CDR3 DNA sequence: TGTGCCAGCAGTCCCCTTGGGGAATCCAATCAGCCCCAGCATTTT. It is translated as CASSPLGESNQPQHF.

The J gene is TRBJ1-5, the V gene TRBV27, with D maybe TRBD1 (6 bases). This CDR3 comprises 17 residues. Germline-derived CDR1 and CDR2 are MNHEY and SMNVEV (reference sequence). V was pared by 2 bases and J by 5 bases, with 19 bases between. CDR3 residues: CASSLRINRVGDQPQHF. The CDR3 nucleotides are TGTGCCAGCAGTTTAAGGATTAACAGGGTAGGGGATCAGCCCCAGCATTTT.

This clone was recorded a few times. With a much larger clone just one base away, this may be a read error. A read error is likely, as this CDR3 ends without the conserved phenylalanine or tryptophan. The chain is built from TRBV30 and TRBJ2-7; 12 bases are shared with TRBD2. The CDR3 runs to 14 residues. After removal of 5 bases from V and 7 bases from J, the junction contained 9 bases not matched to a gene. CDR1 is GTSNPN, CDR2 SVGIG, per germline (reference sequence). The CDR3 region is CAWSSGLAGGEQYL. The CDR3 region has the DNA TGTGCCTGGTCGTCTGGTCTAGCGGGAGGGGAGCAGTACCTC.

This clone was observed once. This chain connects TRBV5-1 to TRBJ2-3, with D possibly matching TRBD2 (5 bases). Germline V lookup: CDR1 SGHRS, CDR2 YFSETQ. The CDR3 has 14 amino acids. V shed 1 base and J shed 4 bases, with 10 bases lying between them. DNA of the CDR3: TGCGCCAGCAGCTTGCAGGAGGCTGCAGATACGCAGTATTTT. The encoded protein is CASSLQEAADTQYF.

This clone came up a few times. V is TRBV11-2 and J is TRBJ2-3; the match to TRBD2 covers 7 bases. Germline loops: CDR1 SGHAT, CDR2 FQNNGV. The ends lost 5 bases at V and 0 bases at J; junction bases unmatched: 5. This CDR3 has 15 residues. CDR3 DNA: TGTGCCAGCAGCCTTAGCGGGTCTAGCACAGATACGCAGTATTTT. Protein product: CASSLSGSSTDTQYF. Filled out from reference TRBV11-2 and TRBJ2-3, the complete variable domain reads EAGVAQSPRYKIIEKRQSVAFWCNPISGHATLYWYQQILGQGPKLLIQFQNNGVVDDSQLPKDRFSAERLKGVDSTLKIQPAKLEDSAVYLCASSLSGSSTDTQYFGPGTRLTVL.

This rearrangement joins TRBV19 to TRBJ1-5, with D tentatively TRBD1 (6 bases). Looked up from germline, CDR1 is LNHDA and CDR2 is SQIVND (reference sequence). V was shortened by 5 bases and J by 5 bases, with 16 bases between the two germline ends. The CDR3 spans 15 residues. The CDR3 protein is CASSRGGQGHQPQHF. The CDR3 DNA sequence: TGTGCCAGTAGTCGAGGTGGGCAGGGGCATCAGCCCCAGCATTTT.

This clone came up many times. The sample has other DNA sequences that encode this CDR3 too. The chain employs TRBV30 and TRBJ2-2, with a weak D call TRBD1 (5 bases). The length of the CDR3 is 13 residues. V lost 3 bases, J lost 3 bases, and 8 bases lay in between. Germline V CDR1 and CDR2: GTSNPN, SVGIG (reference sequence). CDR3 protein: CAWRAGHTGELFF. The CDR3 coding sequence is TGTGCCTGGAGGGCAGGGCACACCGGGGAGCTGTTTTTT.

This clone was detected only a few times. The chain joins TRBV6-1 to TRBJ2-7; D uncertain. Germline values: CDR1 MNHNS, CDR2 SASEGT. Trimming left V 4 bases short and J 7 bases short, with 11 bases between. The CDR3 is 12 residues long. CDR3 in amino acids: CASSVELREQYF. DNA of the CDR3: TGTGCCAGCAGTGTAGAGCTGAGGGAGCAGTACTTC.

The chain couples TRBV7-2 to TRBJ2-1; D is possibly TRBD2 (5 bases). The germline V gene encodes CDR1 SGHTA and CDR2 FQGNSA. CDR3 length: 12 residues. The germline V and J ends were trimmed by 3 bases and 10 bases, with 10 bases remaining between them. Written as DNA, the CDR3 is TGTGCCAGCAGCTTTGACTATCCCGAGCAGTTCTTC. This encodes CASSFDYPEQFF. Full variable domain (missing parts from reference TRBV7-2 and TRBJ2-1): GAGVSQSPSNKVTEKGKDVELRCDPISGHTALYWYRQSLGQGLEFLIYFQGNSAPDKSGLPSDRFSAERTGGSVSTLTIQRTQQEDSAVYLCASSFDYPEQFFGPGTRLTVL.

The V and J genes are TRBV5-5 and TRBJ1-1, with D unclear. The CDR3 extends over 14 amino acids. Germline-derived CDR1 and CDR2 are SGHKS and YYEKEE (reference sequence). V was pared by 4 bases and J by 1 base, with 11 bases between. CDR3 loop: CASSREAGNTEAFF. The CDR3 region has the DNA TGTGCCAGCAGCCGAGAGGCAGGGAACACTGAAGCTTTCTTT. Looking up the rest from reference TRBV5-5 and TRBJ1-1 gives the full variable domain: DAGVTQSPTHLIKTRGQQVTLRCSPISGHKSVSWYQQVLGQGPQFIFQYYEKEERGRGNFPDRFSARQFPNYSSELNVNALLLGDSALYLCASSREAGNTEAFFGQGTRLTVV.

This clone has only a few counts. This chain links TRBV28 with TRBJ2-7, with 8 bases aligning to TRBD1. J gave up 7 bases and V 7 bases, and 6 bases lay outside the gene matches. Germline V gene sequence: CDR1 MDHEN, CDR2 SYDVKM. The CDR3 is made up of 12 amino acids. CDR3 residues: CASTQTGEEQYF. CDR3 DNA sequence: TGTGCCAGCACCCAGACAGGGGAAGAGCAGTACTTC.